Listed here is a single T cell receptor beta chain. What this receptor recognizes is not known. The input lacks base qualities; no much larger clone sits a single base away. These data belong to a study of cytomegalovirus exposure and HLA in healthy donors (dated by TCRdb to 2017 to 2019). Regarding the research as a whole: An earlier analysis of roughly 630 of the donors reported 250 to 300 Gb of sequence data and more than 90 million unique TCR beta sequences from roughly 200 million T cells. The aim of the study was to test whether cataloging public T cell receptors could identify signatures of past pathogen exposure. An earlier analysis of more than 450 of the donors used high-throughput TCR beta sequencing to judge whether each TCR beta V gene segment behaved as functional or pseudogenic. Of the roughly 400 genotyped donors, roughly 80% were placed in the genetic ancestry cluster associated with self-reported Caucasian donors. Every repertoire in the discovery cohort had been generated on one and the same sequencing platform. An early release covering 500 to 750 HLA-typed donors comprised approximately 290 gigabases of sequencing data and around 80 million unique TCR sequences. A separate validation cohort of more than 100 different subjects was used in addition to the approximately 700-subject first cohort. Among 398 genotyped donors of the cohort, an average of approximately 250,000 unique TCR beta nucleotide sequences were sequenced per donor, roughly 18% of them non-productive. Genome-wide SNP genotypes for about three fifths of the roughly 670 donors were used in a later genetic analysis, which treated that subset as a discovery cohort. In the later analysis, no new phenotypic data were used to find candidate immune exposures; instead, reliance was placed on TCR beta sequences and their occurrence across donors. High-throughput TCR immunosequencing, statistical association of individual TCRs with disease status, and machine learning were combined to predict cytomegalovirus infection status. In a later analysis, previously published TCR beta repertoires from about 640 donors were re-analyzed and high-resolution HLA genotyping was added so that TCR occurrence patterns could be studied. The study used immunosequencing to profile the T cell repertoires of approximately 690 subjects and linked those repertoires to cytomegalovirus serostatus. The number of donors typed differed by locus, with about 629-640 for A, B, C, DRB1 and DQB1, roughly 520 for DQA1, 606 for DPA1, and some 440 for DPB1. Donor age, sex, ethnicity and CMV serostatus were collected together with the repertoire data. Both class I and class II loci were covered by HLA typing, at four-digit resolution. Roughly 5 DR-DQ haplotypes were handled as single units for association and clustering because linkage in the cohort was strong.

The paper's findings and limits, for the study overall: When HLA alleles, especially DR and DQ, strongly co-occurred, attributing TCR associations to individual alleles was difficult. In vitro tests confirmed that three of the cytomegalovirus-associated TCR beta chains recognize cytomegalovirus antigens. In the study, around 150 TCR beta chains were listed as associated with cytomegalovirus. The presence/absence analyses assumed that sequencing depth was roughly uniform across donors, and that assumption may not be true. According to a later analysis, parvovirus B19, influenza, CMV and Epstein-Barr virus appeared linked to several top co-occurrence clusters. Across donors, most TCR sequences were observed very rarely, whereas some public TCRs were present in many individuals. In a later analysis, the rate of TCR association differed among HLA loci, with DRB1 alleles having the most associated TCRs and HLA-C alleles having the fewest. In a later analysis, some 17,000 TCR beta sequences were associated with specific HLA alleles at a false discovery rate of 0.05. An association between a missense DCLRE1C variant and V-gene and J-gene trimming of TCR beta chains was found in a later genetic analysis and replicated in an independent cohort. Some IMGT-functional V segments, including TRBV6-2 and TRBV6-3, could not be distinguished by the 87-base-pair reads and were therefore excluded. The authors suggested that the approach could potentially be extended to other disease states and immunological phenotypes. Linkage disequilibrium might explain the correlated functional status among segregating V segments, but an unknown experimental factor could not be ruled out. Because HLA typing was missing for some donors at each locus, association tests included only the typed subset. CMV serostatus was the only immune exposure information available for the cohort. Only TCR beta chains were sequenced in this cohort, and the absence of alpha or paired-chain data limited detectable features. A cluster of highly shared sequence variants was judged likely to represent a technical artifact of the sequencing pipeline. Fewer than 20 rarely observed V segments, including chromosome 9 orphons, were excluded from the earlier analysis of a few hundred of the donors because counts were too low. Cytomegalovirus status was reported to be diagnosed by the classifier with high specificity and sensitivity in both the original and validation cohorts. According to a later genetic analysis, donors in an Asian-associated ancestry cluster had fewer N-insertions in productive TCRs than the roughly 700-donor mean. A further reported finding was that TCR beta sequences accurately predicted the HLA-A and HLA-B alleles for most subjects in the first cohort. In a later analysis, HLA-associated TCR beta chains showed more clonal expansion and lower generation probabilities than non-associated chains that were equally common. A later analysis found that most CMV-associated TCR beta chains appeared HLA-restricted, with HLA associations seemingly driven largely by CMV exposure. Broadly in line with IMGT annotations, most TCR beta V segments showed up in productive rearrangements about 90% or about 30% of the time in an earlier analysis of approximately 600 of the donors.

The cohort consisted of some 730 healthy bone marrow donors. All cohort members were sampled while nominally healthy, although unrecorded immune exposures were likely present. The donor tested CMV seronegative, placing the donor among the 350 to 400 seronegative members of the cohort. A peripheral blood sample was provided by each donor, and peripheral blood mononuclear cells were used for TCR beta sequencing. The Qiagen DNeasy Blood Extraction Kit was used to extract genomic DNA from the blood cell samples. The library was generated by the immunoSEQ multiplex PCR assay. A mixture of 60 forward primers for TCR Vbeta segments and 13 reverse primers for TCR Jbeta segments was used in the multiplex PCR. The CDR3 region of rearranged TCR beta genes was amplified from genomic DNA with a multiplex PCR assay. The amplified TCR beta libraries were sequenced on the Illumina HiSeq System as 87-base-pair reads. The study's own analysis went as follows. Across the 700 or so repertoires, a later analysis counted roughly 77 million unique TCR beta chains, some 11 million of which were shared by at least two donors. Raw reads were error-corrected and collapsed into unique sequences by a nearest-neighbor algorithm in which closely related sequences were merged to remove PCR and sequencing errors. Alignment of CDR3 sequences to IMGT reference sequences was used to assign V, D and J gene segments. For a sequence to be retained, a match of at least six nucleotides to both a V gene segment and a J gene segment was required. A rearrangement was called productive if the CDR3 had no stop codons and remained in frame with V and J, and every other rearrangement was called non-productive. Following IMGT convention, CDR3 was defined as the stretch from the second conserved V-encoded cysteine to the conserved J-encoded phenylalanine. The earlier analysis of 587 of the donors excluded sequences that lacked an unambiguous match to a single V gene segment. An earlier analysis of almost 600 of the donors classified V segments as functional when productive rearrangements were above 56.7% and as segregating when the standard deviation between donors was above 5%. A statistical classification framework was built to diagnose cytomegalovirus status from the catalog of TCR beta chain sequences. In a later analysis, TCR nucleotide sequences were compared against IMGT/GENE-DB human TR gene sequences so that V and J genes could be assigned. A later analysis assigned CDR3 sequences and most-parsimonious VDJ recombination scenarios with the TCRdist pipeline. A later analysis defined each TCR beta chain by its CDR3 amino acid sequence plus V-gene family, and excluded reads lacking a unique V-gene family. To address suspected cross-contamination and a sequencing artifact, a later analysis removed some 620 highly shared, low-generation-probability nucleotide sequences. For each public chain, a later analysis derived a clonal expansion index from normalized ranks of inferred template counts within each repertoire. In a later analysis, generation probabilities were computed with a VDJ recombination model fitted to out-of-frame rearrangements, and the resulting probabilities were checked against IGoR. A later analysis scored TCR-TCR, TCR-HLA and TCR-CMV co-occurrence with hypergeometric tests, applying a repertoire-size bias correction to TCR pairs. False discovery rates were estimated in a later analysis by permuting HLA or CMV assignments 20 times. In a later analysis, co-occurring TCRs were grouped using DBSCAN, with TCRdist sequence similarity added in when clustering inside HLA-allele-positive subsets. Co-occurrence clustering excluded repertoires with fewer than 30,000 or more than 120,000 public chains, plus five with anomalous nucleotide sharing. The table comes from immuneACCESS by way of TCRdb, which keeps in-frame sequences with V and J called. Part of the clones is missing from these tables; in studies checked, under half for an unresolved V gene and the rest for unknown reasons. That table is the source of V, J and clone size, and D and trimming were worked out from the DNA. Here the sample has 70,000 to 80,000 clones; roughly four fifths occur a single time. The top ten constitute roughly 2% of the sample.

V trim: 5 bases; J trim: 7 bases; unmatched bases: 9. The CDR3 covers 14 residues, taking in both the cysteine and the phenylalanine. Solely the CDR3 DNA is kept, with 42 bases framed from the first base. According to the germline V gene, CDR1 reads MDHEN and CDR2 reads SYDVKM. The V and J genes are TRBV28 and TRBJ1-2; TRBD1 lines up with 8 middle nucleotides. The sequenced material came from PBMCs. The clonotype was recovered from a man in his late teens or twenties in good health and CMV-seronegative. The CDR3 amino acid sequence is: CASSIGQGGLGYTF. The nucleotide sequence is TGTGCCAGCAGTATCGGACAGGGAGGTCTTGGCTACACCTTC.